The 27 T cell receptor beta chains presented below share a single source sample, sequenced in a study of regulatory T cells in long-lasting Graves disease. Investigators prepared the TCR beta libraries by applying iRepertoire HTBI primers and Arm-PCR of CDR3 regions. Using its own MiXCR run on the multiplex PCR reads, TCRdb lists one record per CDR3 protein. The sample shows some 560,000 distinct CDR3 sequences, around 15% of them seen only once. As to time point: newly diagnosed GD, antithyroid drugs for less than 3 months. Following extraction of RNA from PBMCs, that RNA was used to make the TCR library. These sequences were also reported in another study, on T cells in Graves' hyperthyroidism and ophthalmopathy.

The sequencing here drew on peripheral blood mononuclear cells (PBMCs), taken at new diagnosis, from a patient treated with antithyroid drugs. The receptors derive from a woman aged 35-65 years with Graves disease.

This clonotype has at least ten counts. V and J are TRBV7-9 and TRBJ2-1; D is possibly TRBD1 (6 bases). Germline assignment: CDR1 SEHNR and CDR2 FQNEAQ (reference sequence). V gave up 2 bases and J gave up 8 bases, with 19 bases separating them. This CDR3 comprises 16 residues. The CDR3 bases are TGTGCCAGCAGCTTAATACGTGGTGCAGGGGCCTATGAGCAGTTCTTC. Protein sequence: CASSLIRGAGAYEQFF.

This clonotype was observed many times. The chain uses TRBV11-3 and TRBJ2-1; TRBD1 matches at 7 bases. CDR1 SGHNT and CDR2 YENEEA come from the germline V gene. The CDR3 covers 14 residues. V was pared by 10 bases and J by 0 bases, with 6 bases of the junction left unmatched. For the CDR3, the DNA is TGTGCCACCTCGGACAGGAGCTCCTACAATGAGCAGTTCTTC. Its translation is CATSDRSSYNEQFF.

The table lists this clonotype with a few counts. The chain couples TRBV18 to TRBJ2-6, with D hard to call. This CDR3 region has 14 residues. In germline, CDR1 is KGHSH, CDR2 LQKENI. The V end lost 2 bases, the J end lost 3 bases, and 5 bases lay between the germline ends. CDR3 DNA sequence: TGTGCCAGCTCACCAGGGGTTGGGGCCAACGTCCTGACTTTC. It codes for CASSPGVGANVLTF.

This clonotype was detected ten times or more. The chain links TRBV11-3 to TRBJ2-2; D tentatively reads TRBD1 or TRBD2 (5 bases each). This CDR3 has 16 residues. Germline V gives CDR1 SGHNT, CDR2 YENEEA. V shed 5 bases and J shed 7 bases, with 20 bases lying between them. This chain's CDR3 is CASSHTGLAGVGELFF. In nucleotides, the CDR3 is TGTGCCAGCAGCCACACGGGGCTCGCGGGCGTCGGGGAGCTGTTTTTT.

This clonotype has ten or more counts. This sequence joins TRBV30 and TRBJ1-4; a possible D gene is TRBD1 (5 bases). The V and J ends lost 0 bases and 2 bases respectively, with 7 bases between them. Germline V lookup: CDR1 GTSNPN, CDR2 SVGIG (reference sequence). The CDR3 is 14 amino acids. CDR3 sequence: CAWSVGATNEKLFF. Written as DNA, the CDR3 is TGTGCCTGGAGTGTCGGGGCCACTAATGAAAAACTGTTTTTT.

The chain has TRBV20-1 and TRBJ2-5; D may be TRBD2 (5 bases). The germline CDR1 and CDR2 sequences are DFQATT and SNEGSKA (reference sequence). V was clipped by 6 bases and J by 2 bases, with 16 bases between them. The CDR3 covers 14 residues. This CDR3 reads CSARAPGFQETQYF. In DNA, the CDR3 is TGCAGTGCAAGGGCCCCGGGGTTTCAAGAGACCCAGTACTTC.

This clonotype was recorded many times. The chain is built from TRBV20-1 and TRBJ1-2; D might be TRBD1 (5 bases). Trimming took off 0 bases at V and 4 bases at J, with 15 bases between the two ends. CDR1 is DFQATT and CDR2 is SNEGSKA in the germline V gene (reference sequence). CDR3 size: 15 residues. CDR3 sequence (DNA): TGCAGTGCTAGAGATCCCAGGGTTGGGGCCTATGGCTACACCTTC. Translating it yields CSARDPRVGAYGYTF.

This clonotype appeared a few times. This chain joins TRBV28 and TRBJ2-1; 9 bases line up with TRBD1. V shed 5 bases, J shed 2 bases, and the junction held 13 bases outside the gene matches. Looked up from germline, CDR1 is MDHEN and CDR2 is SYDVKM. This CDR3 is 18 amino acids long. DNA of the CDR3: TGTGCCAGCAGTCCCCCCCCGGGACAGGGTGTCACCTACAATGAGCAGTTCTTC. Translated: CASSPPPGQGVTYNEQFF.

The chain recombines TRBV5-5 with TRBJ2-7; D perhaps matches TRBD2 (5 bases). V lost 4 bases and J 7 bases, leaving 21 bases between the germline ends. Germline CDR1 SGHKS, CDR2 YYEKEE (reference sequence). CDR3 length equals 15 residues. CDR3 amino acids: CASSVSGGWQDEQYF. The CDR3 nucleotides read TGTGCCAGCAGCGTCTCGGGCGGGTGGCAGGATGAGCAGTACTTC.

This clonotype was detected only a few times. J is TRBJ2-1 and V is TRBV20-1, with D perhaps matching TRBD2 (6 bases). The V gene lost 0 bases and the J gene lost 6 bases, with 9 bases spanning the gap. This CDR3 is built from 13 residues. In germline, CDR1 is DFQATT, CDR2 SNEGSKA (reference sequence). The CDR3 DNA follows: TGCAGTGCTAGAGATCTCGGGGGCAATGAGCAGTTCTTC. Translated: CSARDLGGNEQFF.

In its sample, this clonotype was seen many times. The CDR3 region is CASGDDYEQYF. The CDR3 coding sequence is TGTGCCAGCGGGGATGACTACGAGCAGTACTTC. The V gene is TRBV28, the J gene TRBJ2-7, with unresolved D. This CDR3 spans 11 amino acids. The germline V gene has CDR1 MDHEN and CDR2 SYDVKM. Trimming took 8 bases from V and 3 from J, leaving 8 bases between them. The variable domain in full, completed from reference TRBV28 and TRBJ2-7, reads DVKVTQSSRYLVKRTGEKVFLECVQDMDHENMFWYRQDPGLGLRLIYFSYDVKMKEKGDIPEGYSVSREKKERFSLILESASTNQTSMYLCASGDDYEQYFGPGTRLTVT.

Ten or more counts support this clonotype. This chain links TRBV3-1 with TRBJ2-7; 10 positions match TRBD2. V lost 0 bases, J lost 5 bases, and 7 bases stayed unmatched. Germline V gives CDR1 LGHDT, CDR2 YNNKEL (reference sequence). CDR3 length: 16 amino acids. CDR3: CASSQDFSSGGNEQYF. The CDR3 DNA is TGTGCCAGCAGCCAAGATTTTAGTAGCGGGGGGAACGAGCAGTACTTC.

The chain is built from TRBV6-5 and TRBJ2-7, with 7 bases fitting TRBD1. V dropped 2 bases and J dropped 5; count of bases not matched to a gene: 3. The CDR3 runs 13 residues. Per germline, CDR1 MNHEY and CDR2 SVGAGI. CDR3 in DNA: TGTGCCAGCAGTTACAGGGGGCGGGACGAGCAGTACTTC. Protein sequence: CASSYRGRDEQYF.

Turning to this clonotype: Since a much larger clone is just one base distant, this may be a read error. The chain combines TRBV7-3 with TRBJ1-1; the D gene is possibly TRBD1 (5 bases). The germline V gene has CDR1 SGHTA and CDR2 FQGTGA. V lost 0 bases, J lost 1 base, and 15 bases lay in between. This CDR3 region has 17 residues. The CDR3 protein is CASSLTGIRGTNTEAFF. The CDR3 region has the DNA TGTGCCAGCAGCTTAACGGGCATAAGGGGAACGAACACTGAAGCTTTCTTT.

This clonotype was detected only once. The chain combines TRBV4-1 with TRBJ2-3; D gene unclear. The V and J ends lost 1 base and 2 bases respectively, with 7 bases between them. This CDR3 comprises 14 residues. Germline loops: CDR1 MGHRA, CDR2 YSYEKL. CDR3 residues: CASSQVVVTDTQYF. The CDR3, as DNA: TGCGCCAGCAGCCAAGTGGTAGTCACAGATACGCAGTATTTT.

This clonotype was counted at least ten times. J is TRBJ2-3 and V is TRBV7-9; D may be TRBD2 (6 bases). This CDR3 has 16 amino acids. The V gene lost 4 bases and the J gene lost 6 bases, with 20 bases spanning the gap. The germline V gene has CDR1 SEHNR and CDR2 FQNEAQ (reference sequence). The CDR3 DNA sequence: TGTGCCAGCAGCTCGCTAGCGCGTGGGGGTCGCGATACGCAGTATTTT. Amino acid sequence: CASSSLARGGRDTQYF.

V and J are TRBV7-9 and TRBJ2-1; D perhaps matches TRBD1 (6 bases). Trimming removed 5 bases from V and 2 bases from J, with 19 bases in between. Looked up from germline, CDR1 is SEHNR and CDR2 is FQNEAQ (reference sequence). The CDR3 length is 17 residues. DNA of the CDR3: TGTGCCAGCAGCCCCGTTGGGGGCGGACTCCCCTACAATGAGCAGTTCTTC. Translated, it gives CASSPVGGGLPYNEQFF. The whole variable domain, remainder taken from reference TRBV7-9 and TRBJ2-1, is DTGVSQNPRHKITKRGQNVTFRCDPISEHNRLYWYRQTLGQGPEFLTYFQNEAQLEKSRLLSDRFSAERPKGSFSTLEIQRTEQGDSAMYLCASSPVGGGLPYNEQFFGPGTRLTVL.

The chain recombines TRBV19 with TRBJ1-1; D ambiguous. The V end was cut by 3 bases, the J end by 0 bases, with 5 bases between. This CDR3 comprises 13 residues. Germline assignment: CDR1 LNHDA and CDR2 SQIVND (reference sequence). The DNA of the CDR3 is TGTGCCAGTAGTATCAGAATGAACACTGAAGCTTTCTTT. Translation gives CASSIRMNTEAFF.

The V gene is TRBV7-3, the J gene TRBJ1-3; D gene ambiguous. V was shortened by 4 bases and J by 4 bases, with 14 bases between the two germline ends. The CDR3 runs to 15 residues. Germline CDR1 SGHTA, CDR2 FQGTGA. CDR3 loop: CASSSVDPGGNTIYF. The DNA of the CDR3 is TGTGCCAGCAGCTCGGTCGACCCGGGGGGAAACACCATATATTTT.

The chain combines TRBV20-1 with TRBJ1-6, with D unclear. Germline V lookup: CDR1 DFQATT, CDR2 SNEGSKA (reference sequence). V lost 6 bases and J lost 10, with 13 bases in between. The CDR3 has 12 amino acids. For the CDR3, the DNA is TGCAGTGCGACCGGGGTTAACTCACCCCTCCACTTT. Translated: CSATGVNSPLHF.

This clonotype was counted many times. J is TRBJ2-5 and V is TRBV2; D not certain. Germline assignment: CDR1 SNHLY and CDR2 FYNNEI. This CDR3 has 13 amino acids. The V end was cut by 8 bases, the J end by 1 base, with 11 bases between. The CDR3 region is CASLPSPQETQYF. The CDR3 DNA is TGTGCCAGCCTCCCCTCCCCCCAAGAGACCCAGTACTTC.

This clonotype was observed at least ten times. DNA of the CDR3: TGTGCCAGCACGATCTTCACGGGGGAGCCCCAGCATTTT. This gives the protein CASTIFTGEPQHF. The rearrangement joins TRBV2 to TRBJ1-5, with D possibly TRBD1 on 5 matching bases. The CDR3 has 13 amino acids. V was clipped by 7 bases and J by 8 bases, with 15 bases between them. Germline V lookup: CDR1 SNHLY, CDR2 FYNNEI.

This clonotype has at least ten counts. The genes are TRBV7-2 and TRBJ1-4; no reliable D call. Germline-derived CDR1 and CDR2 are SGHTA and FQGNSA. The V end was cut by 5 bases, the J end by 1 base, with 20 bases between. The CDR3 has 18 amino acids. The CDR3 DNA sequence: TGTGCCAGCAGCCCTCAATCGATAGGGTTCGGAACTAATGAAAAACTGTTTTTT. Translating it yields CASSPQSIGFGTNEKLFF. Supplemented by reference TRBV7-2 and TRBJ1-4, the full variable domain reads GAGVSQSPSNKVTEKGKDVELRCDPISGHTALYWYRQSLGQGLEFLIYFQGNSAPDKSGLPSDRFSAERTGGSVSTLTIQRTQQEDSAVYLCASSPQSIGFGTNEKLFFGSGTQLSVL.

This clonotype has a handful of counts. The genes are TRBV6-1 and TRBJ1-5; 9 nucleotides align to TRBD1. With V trimmed by 8 bases and J by 7 bases, 9 bases remained unmatched. CDR3 length: 14 residues. Germline V gives CDR1 MNHNS, CDR2 SASEGT. The CDR3 is CASRDRVLGQPQHF. CDR3 sequence (DNA): TGTGCCAGCCGGGACAGGGTTTTAGGGCAGCCCCAGCATTTT.

The chain joins TRBV30 to TRBJ2-3; D remains ambiguous. The CDR3 loop spans 14 amino acids. The V and J ends lost 3 bases and 1 base respectively, with 11 bases between them. Germline CDR1 reads GTSNPN; CDR2 reads SVGIG (reference sequence). The chain's CDR3 is CAWRNFLRTDTQYF. The CDR3 DNA sequence: TGTGCCTGGAGAAATTTTCTTCGCACAGATACGCAGTATTTT. The whole variable domain, filled in from reference TRBV30 and TRBJ2-3, reads SQTIHQWPATLVQPVGSPLSLECTVEGTSNPNLYWYRQAAGRGLQLLFYSVGIGQISSEVPQNLSASRPQDRQFILSSKKLLLSDSGFYLCAWRNFLRTDTQYFGPGTRLTVL.

About this clonotype: One junction end does not reproduce the germline sequence, and a read error may be involved. This rearrangement joins TRBV6-1 to TRBJ2-6; the D is unclear. The CDR3 runs 15 residues. Germline V lookup: CDR1 MNHNS, CDR2 SASEGT. Written as DNA, the CDR3 is TGTGCCAGCATGACCTCTTCATCTGGGCCCAACGTCCTGACTTTC. Its translation: CASMTSSSGPNVLTF.

Regarding this clonotype: This CDR3 fails to terminate in the conserved phenylalanine or tryptophan, so it likely reflects a read error. The J gene is TRBJ2-7, the V gene TRBV5-1; D is uncertain. Looked up from germline, CDR1 is SGHRS and CDR2 is YFSETQ. Trimming removed 4 bases at V and 2 bases at J, with 13 bases between. CDR3 length: 14 residues. The CDR3 is CASSTNLFPYEQYL. As DNA, the CDR3 is TGCGCCAGCAGCACTAACTTATTCCCCTACGAGCAGTACCTC.